This TCR beta chain was identified in a study of control samples from healthy donors and cancer patients. Germline CDR1 is SGHTA and CDR2 is FQGTGA. The CDR3 has 12 amino acids. Trimming shortened V by 4 bases and J by 9 bases, and 7 bases separated the two germline ends. The assay was immunoSEQ multiplex PCR, and TCRdb's table has in-frame clones only and misses some. The sample has thousands of clones, over 60% seen once. This clone has only a few counts. The clonotype comes from a male donor with melanoma. The sample comprised formalin-fixed, paraffin-embedded tissue. The chain has TRBV7-3 and TRBJ1-6; D gene ambiguous. This CDR3 reads CASSSPGSPLHF. The CDR3 DNA is TGTGCCAGCAGCTCCCCCGGTTCACCCCTCCACTTT.